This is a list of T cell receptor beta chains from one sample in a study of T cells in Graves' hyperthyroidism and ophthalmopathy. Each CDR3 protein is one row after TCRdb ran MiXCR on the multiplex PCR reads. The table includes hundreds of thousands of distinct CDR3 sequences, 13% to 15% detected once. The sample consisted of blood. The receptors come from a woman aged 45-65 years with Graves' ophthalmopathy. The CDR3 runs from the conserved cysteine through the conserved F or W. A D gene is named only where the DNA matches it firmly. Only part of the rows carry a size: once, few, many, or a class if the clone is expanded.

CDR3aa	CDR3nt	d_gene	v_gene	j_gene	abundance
CASSYSVDGPPSYEQYF	TGTGCCAGCAGTTACAGTGTCGACGGCCCCCCTTCCTACGAGCAGTACTTC	.	TRBV6-1	TRBJ2-7	many
CSVVTSGAPNNEQFF	TGCAGCGTTGTAACTAGCGGGGCTCCGAACAATGAGCAGTTCTTC	TRBD2	TRBV29-1	TRBJ2-1	many
CASSQEPSGGDEQFF	TGTGCCAGCAGCCAAGAGCCTAGCGGGGGCGATGAGCAGTTCTTC	TRBD2	TRBV3-1	TRBJ2-1	once
CASSVTSGRGEQFF	TGTGCCAGCAGCGTAACTAGCGGGAGGGGTGAGCAGTTCTTC	TRBD2	TRBV9	TRBJ2-1	.
CASSPMGGSTGELFF	TGTGCCAGCAGCCCCATGGGGGGGAGCACCGGGGAGCTGTTTTTT	TRBD2	TRBV7-3	TRBJ2-2	.
CASSGGGKTYEQYF	TGTGCCAGCAGTGGGGGCGGGAAAACTTACGAGCAGTACTTC	.	TRBV28	TRBJ2-7	many
CASSQGPGSGANVLTF	TGCGCCAGCAGCCAAGGTCCAGGATCTGGGGCCAACGTCCTGACTTTC	.	TRBV4-3	TRBJ2-6	.
CASKRGTSGSSGELFF	TGTGCCAGCAAGAGGGGAACTAGCGGGAGCTCCGGGGAGCTGTTTTTT	TRBD2	TRBV12-3/TRBV12-4	TRBJ2-2	few
CASSLTGAKAFF	TGTGCCAGCAGCCTGACAGGGGCTAAAGCTTTCTTT	TRBD1	TRBV12-3/TRBV12-4	TRBJ1-1	many
CASSGREGNSPLHF	TGTGCCAGCAGTGGCAGGGAGGGTAATTCACCCCTCCACTTT	.	TRBV5-6	TRBJ1-6	many
CASSQEEKGLALPTDTQYF	TGTGCCAGCAGCCAAGAGGAAAAGGGACTCGCATTGCCGACAGATACGCAGTATTTT	.	TRBV14	TRBJ2-3	many
CSAPKDLGRLSYEQYF	TGCAGTGCTCCCAAGGATCTAGGTCGACTATCCTACGAGCAGTACTTC	.	TRBV20-1	TRBJ2-7	many
CASSFGSGRETQYF	TGTGCCAGCAGTTTTGGGTCAGGGCGAGAGACCCAGTACTTC	.	TRBV12-3/TRBV12-4	TRBJ2-5	many
CASRSMDRPPLHF	TGTGCCAGCAGATCCATGGACAGGCCACCCCTCCACTTT	TRBD1	TRBV28	TRBJ1-6	.
CASTKGRITNEKLFF	TGTGCCAGCACAAAGGGGAGGATTACTAATGAAAAACTGTTTTTT	.	TRBV2	TRBJ1-4	many
CASSRRTGAWDEQFF	TGCGCCAGCAGCCGCCGGACAGGAGCCTGGGATGAGCAGTTCTTC	TRBD1	TRBV4-3	TRBJ2-1	.
CASSEEDSTYNEQFF	TGTGCCAGCAGTGAAGAGGACAGTACCTACAATGAGCAGTTCTTC	.	TRBV6-1	TRBJ2-1	.
CSARDSPNRAQYF	TGCAGTGCTAGAGATAGCCCTAATCGGGCCCAGTACTTC	.	TRBV20-1	TRBJ2-5	many
CASSLPSGRTSSYNEQFF	TGTGCCAGCAGTCTGCCTAGCGGGAGGACGAGCTCCTACAATGAGCAGTTCTTC	TRBD2	TRBV2	TRBJ2-1	many
CASSPTRASGLYNEQFF	TGTGCCAGCAGCCCCACCCGGGCTAGCGGTCTTTACAATGAGCAGTTCTTC	TRBD2	TRBV7-3	TRBJ2-1	few
CSARVTSGSHEQFF	TGCAGTGCTAGAGTGACTAGCGGGAGCCATGAGCAGTTCTTC	TRBD2	TRBV20-1	TRBJ2-1	many
CASSPGQGGTDTQYF	TGTGCCAGCTCACCAGGACAGGGGGGCACAGATACGCAGTATTTT	TRBD1	TRBV18	TRBJ2-3	many
CTSSETPEAFF	TGTACCAGCAGCGAGACTCCTGAAGCTTTCTTT	.	TRBV7-9	TRBJ1-1	.
CASSRQNLNQPQHF	TGTGCCAGCAGCAGACAGAACCTCAATCAGCCCCAGCATTTT	.	TRBV28	TRBJ1-5	many
CSAIRGTGGNNSPLHF	TGCAGTGCTATAAGGGGAACAGGGGGAAATAATTCACCCCTCCACTTT	TRBD1	TRBV20-1	TRBJ1-6	few
CASSQYGTDGNQPQHF	TGTGCCAGCAGCCAGTACGGGACGGATGGCAATCAGCCCCAGCATTTT	.	TRBV4-2	TRBJ1-5	many